This is a list of T cell receptor beta chains from one sample in a study of long-term antiretroviral therapy in people with HIV. Sequenced by immunoSEQ multiplex PCR; TCRdb stores in-frame clones only, minus some. Of around 37,000 clones in the sample, roughly 85% were seen once. This specimen was unsorted PBMCs, taken approximately 3.3 years after starting antiretroviral therapy. The receptor source for this set is a young man with HIV. The CDR3 runs from the conserved cysteine through the conserved F or W. Fields, in order: CDR3 DNA, CDR3 protein, V gene, clone size, CDR3 length, D gene, J gene. D genes are given only for firm matches. Only part of the rows carry a size: once, few, many, or a class if the clone is expanded.

CDR3nt: TGTGCCAGCAGCGTAGGGGGGAGCTCCTACGAGCAGTACTTC
CDR3aa: CASSVGGSSYEQYF
v_gene: TRBV9
abundance: NA
len: 14
d_gene: NA
j_gene: TRBJ2-7

CDR3nt: TGTGCCAGCAGCGATAGCGGGAGGGCCTACGAGCAGTACTTC
CDR3aa: CASSDSGRAYEQYF
v_gene: TRBV13
abundance: NA
len: 14
d_gene: TRBD2
j_gene: TRBJ2-7

CDR3nt: TGTGCCAGCAGTGACAGCAAAGATCAGCCCCAGCATTTT
CDR3aa: CASSDSKDQPQHF
v_gene: TRBV2
abundance: NA
len: 13
d_gene: NA
j_gene: TRBJ1-5

CDR3nt: TGTGCCAGCAGCCCCCGGGAAGGGGAGAACACCGGGGAGCTGTTTTTT
CDR3aa: CASSPREGENTGELFF
v_gene: TRBV5-5
abundance: once
len: 16
d_gene: NA
j_gene: TRBJ2-2

CDR3nt: TGTGCCAGCAGTTCCCGGGCTAGCGGGAGGACAGATACGCAGTATTTT
CDR3aa: CASSSRASGRTDTQYF
v_gene: TRBV7-2
abundance: NA
len: 16
d_gene: TRBD2
j_gene: TRBJ2-3

CDR3nt: TGTGCCAGCAACGTCGGGACGGCTAGCACAGATACGCAGTATTTT
CDR3aa: CASNVGTASTDTQYF
v_gene: TRBV27
abundance: NA
len: 15
d_gene: NA
j_gene: TRBJ2-3

CDR3nt: TGCGCCAGCAATAGGGCCTGCAGACAAGACAATCAGCCCCAGCATTTT
CDR3aa: CASNRACRQDNQPQHF
v_gene: TRBV10-1
abundance: NA
len: 16
d_gene: NA
j_gene: TRBJ1-5

CDR3nt: TGTGCCAGCAGCTTAGCGGAGGCAGACACTGAAGCTTTCTTT
CDR3aa: CASSLAEADTEAFF
v_gene: TRBV13
abundance: NA
len: 14
d_gene: NA
j_gene: TRBJ1-1

CDR3nt: TGCGCCAGCAGCCAAGACTCCACAGGGTCCTACGAGCAGTACTTC
CDR3aa: CASSQDSTGSYEQYF
v_gene: TRBV4-3
abundance: NA
len: 15
d_gene: NA
j_gene: TRBJ2-7

CDR3nt: TGTGCCAGCAGCGGCCCCGGGGACTACGAGCAGTACTTC
CDR3aa: CASSGPGDYEQYF
v_gene: TRBV4-2
abundance: few
len: 13
d_gene: NA
j_gene: TRBJ2-7

CDR3nt: TGTGCCAGCAGCCCCCGAGACAGGGCACTAGCGGCAGATACGCAGTATTTT
CDR3aa: CASSPRDRALAADTQYF
v_gene: TRBV9
abundance: NA
len: 17
d_gene: NA
j_gene: TRBJ2-3

CDR3nt: TGTGCCAGCAGCGCCGGGACAAGTTACGTGCAGTACTTC
CDR3aa: CASSAGTSYVQYF
v_gene: TRBV9
abundance: NA
len: 13
d_gene: NA
j_gene: TRBJ2-7

CDR3nt: TGCGCCAGCAGCCAATTGCCCGGGGAGCTGTTTTTT
CDR3aa: CASSQLPGELFF
v_gene: TRBV4-1
abundance: few
len: 12
d_gene: NA
j_gene: TRBJ2-2

CDR3nt: TGTGCCAGCAGCTTAGAAGGGGGACAGTGGGTAGCTTTCTTT
CDR3aa: CASSLEGGQWVAFF
v_gene: TRBV7-9
abundance: few
len: 14
d_gene: TRBD1
j_gene: TRBJ1-1

CDR3nt: TGTGCCAGCAGCTTGAACCAGGGGAGAGGTGAGACCCAGTACTTC
CDR3aa: CASSLNQGRGETQYF
v_gene: TRBV5-4
abundance: NA
len: 15
d_gene: NA
j_gene: TRBJ2-5

CDR3nt: TGTGCCAGCAGTTTAGTAGAAAGGGACACTGAAGCTTTCTTT
CDR3aa: CASSLVERDTEAFF
v_gene: TRBV27
abundance: NA
len: 14
d_gene: NA
j_gene: TRBJ1-1

CDR3nt: TGCGCCAGCAGCTTGGAGGTCAGGGTCTCCTACGAGCAGTACTTC
CDR3aa: CASSLEVRVSYEQYF
v_gene: TRBV5-1
abundance: NA
len: 15
d_gene: NA
j_gene: TRBJ2-7

CDR3nt: TGTGCCAGCAGGTGGACAGGGAACTACGAGCAGTACTTC
CDR3aa: CASRWTGNYEQYF
v_gene: TRBV6-1
abundance: NA
len: 13
d_gene: TRBD1
j_gene: TRBJ2-7

CDR3nt: TGTGCCAGCAGCGTCAGCAGTGGGACTGAAGCTTTCTTT
CDR3aa: CASSVSSGTEAFF
v_gene: TRBV13
abundance: NA
len: 13
d_gene: NA
j_gene: TRBJ1-1

CDR3nt: TGTGCCAGCAGTTTCGGGACAGGGGGCGTCTACAATGAGCAGTTCTTC
CDR3aa: CASSFGTGGVYNEQFF
v_gene: TRBV28
abundance: once
len: 16
d_gene: TRBD1
j_gene: TRBJ2-1

CDR3nt: TGTGCCAGCAGTGGAAGGGGCGACCTCTCCTACGAGCAGTACTTC
CDR3aa: CASSGRGDLSYEQYF
v_gene: TRBV6-1
abundance: NA
len: 15
d_gene: NA
j_gene: TRBJ2-7

CDR3nt: TGTGCCAGTAGTATAAAAGCGGGAGGGGGGGGCAATGAGCAGTTCTTC
CDR3aa: CASSIKAGGGGNEQFF
v_gene: TRBV19
abundance: NA
len: 16
d_gene: TRBD2
j_gene: TRBJ2-1

CDR3nt: TGTGCCAGCACGTCCAGGGCTGGAAACACCATATATTTT
CDR3aa: CASTSRAGNTIYF
v_gene: TRBV28
abundance: NA
len: 13
d_gene: NA
j_gene: TRBJ1-3

CDR3nt: TGTGCCAGCAGGGCGCTTGACGTTAGCTCCTACGAGCAGTACTTC
CDR3aa: CASRALDVSSYEQYF
v_gene: TRBV2
abundance: NA
len: 15
d_gene: NA
j_gene: TRBJ2-7

CDR3nt: TGTGCCAGCAGTCCCCGGGGACTAGCGGGAACTGAGCAGTTCTTC
CDR3aa: CASSPRGLAGTEQFF
v_gene: TRBV6-4
abundance: few
len: 15
d_gene: TRBD2
j_gene: TRBJ2-1

CDR3nt: TGTGCCATCAGTGAGTCCGCAGGACGTTACTACGAGCAGTACTTC
CDR3aa: CAISESAGRYYEQYF
v_gene: TRBV10-3
abundance: NA
len: 15
d_gene: NA
j_gene: TRBJ2-7